This T cell receptor beta chain was retrieved from a study of beta chain features in type 1 diabetes. Germline V gives CDR1 KGHSH, CDR2 LQKENI. The ends lost 3 bases at V and 6 bases at J; junction bases unmatched: 11. This CDR3 region has 16 residues. Study-level points and caveats: Significant though moderate, a shortening of TCRB CDR3s appeared in all four CD4+ subsets of Type 1 diabetes patients. Compared to healthy donors, patients appeared to have naive, central memory and Treg TCRB repertoires that were more alike.

What was sequenced were expressed TCRB transcripts, since all of the isolated RNA had been reverse transcribed. Stem cell-like memory T cell samples came in at an average of approximately 980,000 reads. The repertoire was sequenced with immunoSEQ multiplex PCR; TCRdb's copy has only in-frame clones and lacks some. The sample includes about 23,000 clones, more than 45% seen only once; the top ten take under 0.4%. Markers CD45RO/CCR7/CD25/CD127/CD95/CD27 served to sort CD4+ naive, central memory, regulatory and stem cell-like memory cells. Comments on this clone: Its antigen is not identified.

The specimen sequenced was stem cell memory CD4+ T cells from blood. The TCR sequence derives from a man aged 18-30 years with type 1 diabetes. V and J are TRBV18 and TRBJ1-5; 7 bases line up with TRBD1. CDR3 residues: CASSPVGTESSQPQHF. The CDR3 DNA reads TGTGCCAGCTCACCGGTAGGGACAGAGAGTAGTCAGCCCCAGCATTTT. The complete variable domain, with remaining parts taken from reference TRBV18 and TRBJ1-5, reads NAGVMQNPRHLVRRRGQEARLRCSPMKGHSHVYWYRQLPEEGLKFMVYLQKENIIDESGMPKERFSAEFPKEGPSILRIQQVVRGDSAAYFCASSPVGTESSQPQHFGDGTRLSIL.